This T cell receptor (beta chain) was sequenced for a study of OX40 agonist ivuxolimab in advanced cancers. Study details: The dose-escalation cohort had hepatocellular carcinoma, melanoma, renal cell or head and neck cancer. The study's findings and limits: There was clonal expansion of CD4+ and CD8+ blood T cells by week 6 at 0.1 to 3.0 mg/kg. It was also the case that some nonresponders had low normalized T-cell clonal expansion.

Clones were sequenced by immunoSEQ multiplex PCR, and TCRdb holds only the in-frame ones, with some missing. The sample yields about 59,000 clones, under 90% seen once. On this clone itself: What it binds is not known.

Patients with autoimmune history or systemic immunosuppression were excluded. V was pared by 3 bases and J by 6 bases, with 9 bases between. The germline gives CDR1 KGHSH, CDR2 LQKENI. The CDR3 covers 13 residues. The material sequenced was CD4+ or CD8+ T cells sorted from blood, taken in a trial of the OX40 agonist ivuxolimab. J is TRBJ2-1 and V is TRBV18, with D maybe TRBD2 (6 bases). The sequence came from an adult with an advanced solid tumor such as melanoma, head and neck, liver or kidney cancer. CDR3 amino acids: CASSPVGGNEQFF. In DNA form, the CDR3 reads TGTGCCAGCTCACCTGTGGGGGGCAATGAGCAGTTCTTC.